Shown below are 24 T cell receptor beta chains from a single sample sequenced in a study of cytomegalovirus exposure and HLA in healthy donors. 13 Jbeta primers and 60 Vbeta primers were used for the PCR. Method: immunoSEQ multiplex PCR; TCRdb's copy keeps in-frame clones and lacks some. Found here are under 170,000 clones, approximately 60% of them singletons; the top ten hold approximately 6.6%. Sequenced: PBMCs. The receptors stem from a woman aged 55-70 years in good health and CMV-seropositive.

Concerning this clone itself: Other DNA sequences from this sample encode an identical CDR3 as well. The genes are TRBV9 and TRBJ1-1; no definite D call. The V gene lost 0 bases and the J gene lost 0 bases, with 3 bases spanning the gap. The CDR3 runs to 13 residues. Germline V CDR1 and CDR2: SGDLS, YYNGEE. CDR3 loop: CASSVAVNTEAFF. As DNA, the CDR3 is TGTGCCAGCAGCGTAGCTGTGAACACTGAAGCTTTCTTT.

DNA for the CDR3: TGTGCCAGCAGCTCTAAGACTAGCGGGCATACCTACGAGCAGTACTTC. This encodes CASSSKTSGHTYEQYF. The chain employs TRBV11-3 and TRBJ2-7, with 10 positions matching TRBD2. Germline V gene data show CDR1 as SGHNT and CDR2 as YENEEA. The J segment lost 2 bases and the V segment lost 4 bases, leaving 8 bases of the junction unmatched. There are 16 residues in the CDR3.

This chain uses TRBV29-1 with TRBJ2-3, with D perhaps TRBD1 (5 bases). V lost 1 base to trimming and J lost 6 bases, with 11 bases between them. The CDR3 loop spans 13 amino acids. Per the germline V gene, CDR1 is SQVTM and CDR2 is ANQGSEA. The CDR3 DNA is TGCAGCGTTGAAGGGGGCCCATCCGATACGCAGTATTTT. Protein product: CSVEGGPSDTQYF.

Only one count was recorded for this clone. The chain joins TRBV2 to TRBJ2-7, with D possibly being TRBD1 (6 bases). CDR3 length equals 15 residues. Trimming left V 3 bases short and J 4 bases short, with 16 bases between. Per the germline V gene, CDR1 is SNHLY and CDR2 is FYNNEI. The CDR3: CASSDEGESKYEQYF. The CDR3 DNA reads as TGTGCCAGCAGTGATGAGGGGGAATCGAAGTACGAGCAGTACTTC.

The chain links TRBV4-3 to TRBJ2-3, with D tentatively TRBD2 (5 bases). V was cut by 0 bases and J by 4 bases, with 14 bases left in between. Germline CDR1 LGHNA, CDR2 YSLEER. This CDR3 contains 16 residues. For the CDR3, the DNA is TGCGCCAGCAGCCAAGATCGCGGGCGAGGAGCAGATACGCAGTATTTT. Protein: CASSQDRGRGADTQYF.

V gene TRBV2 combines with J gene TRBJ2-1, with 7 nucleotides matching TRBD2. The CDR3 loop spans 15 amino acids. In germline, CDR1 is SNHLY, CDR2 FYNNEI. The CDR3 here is CASVKGGSSYNEQFF. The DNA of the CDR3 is TGTGCTAGCGTTAAGGGCGGGAGCTCCTACAATGAGCAGTTCTTC.

Here the CDR3 reads CASSLGGSTKTQYF. The CDR3 nucleotides read TGTGCCAGCAGCTTAGGCGGGAGTACGAAGACCCAGTACTTC. The chain combines TRBV11-2 with TRBJ2-5, with 7 bases lining up with TRBD2. Germline lookup yields CDR1 SGHAT and CDR2 FQNNGV. After removal of 1 base from V and 6 bases from J, the junction contained 5 bases not matched to a gene. CDR3 length equals 14 residues.

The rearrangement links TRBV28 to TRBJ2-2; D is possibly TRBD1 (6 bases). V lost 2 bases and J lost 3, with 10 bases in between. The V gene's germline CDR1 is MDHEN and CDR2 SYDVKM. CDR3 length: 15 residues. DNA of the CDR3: TGTGCCAGCAGTTTACGGGACACGCACACCGGGGAGCTGTTTTTT. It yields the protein CASSLRDTHTGELFF.

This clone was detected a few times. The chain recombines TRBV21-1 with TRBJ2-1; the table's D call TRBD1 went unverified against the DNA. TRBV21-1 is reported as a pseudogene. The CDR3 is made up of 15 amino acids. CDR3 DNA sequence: TGTGCCAGCACTCCAGGACAGGGGGCGCTCAATGAGCAGTTCTTC. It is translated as CASTPGQGALNEQFF.

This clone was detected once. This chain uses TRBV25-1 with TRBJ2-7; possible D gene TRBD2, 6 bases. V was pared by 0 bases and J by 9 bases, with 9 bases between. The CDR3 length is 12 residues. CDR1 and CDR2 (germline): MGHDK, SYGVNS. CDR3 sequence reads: CASSEYGEVQYF. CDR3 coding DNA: TGTGCCAGCAGTGAATACGGGGAGGTGCAGTACTTC.

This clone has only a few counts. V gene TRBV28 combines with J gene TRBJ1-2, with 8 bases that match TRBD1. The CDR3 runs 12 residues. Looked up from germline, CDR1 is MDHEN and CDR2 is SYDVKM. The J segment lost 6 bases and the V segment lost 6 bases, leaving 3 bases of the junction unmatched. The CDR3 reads CASSQQGDGYTF. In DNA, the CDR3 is TGTGCCAGCAGCCAACAGGGGGATGGCTACACCTTC.

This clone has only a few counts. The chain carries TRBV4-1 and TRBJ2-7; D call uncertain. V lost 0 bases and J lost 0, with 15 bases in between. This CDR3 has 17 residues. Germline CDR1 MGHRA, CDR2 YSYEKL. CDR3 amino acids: CASSQDFRSTSSYEQYF. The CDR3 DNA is TGCGCCAGCAGCCAAGATTTCCGTAGCACGAGCTCCTACGAGCAGTACTTC.

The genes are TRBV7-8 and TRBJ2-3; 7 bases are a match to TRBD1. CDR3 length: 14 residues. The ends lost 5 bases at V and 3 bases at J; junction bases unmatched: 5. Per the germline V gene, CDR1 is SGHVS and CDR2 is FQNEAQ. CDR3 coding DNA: TGTGCCAGCAGCACCACGACAGGGACAGATACGCAGTATTTT. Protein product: CASSTTTGTDTQYF. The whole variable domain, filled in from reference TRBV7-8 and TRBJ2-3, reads GAGVSQSPRYKVAKRGQDVALRCDPISGHVSLFWYQQALGQGPEFLTYFQNEAQLDKSGLPSDRFFAERPEGSVSTLKIQRTQQEDSAVYLCASSTTTGTDTQYFGPGTRLTVL.

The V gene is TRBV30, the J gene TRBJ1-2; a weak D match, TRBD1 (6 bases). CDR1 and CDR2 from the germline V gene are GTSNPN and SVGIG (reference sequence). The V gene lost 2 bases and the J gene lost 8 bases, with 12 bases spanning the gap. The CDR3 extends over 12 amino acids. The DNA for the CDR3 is TGTGCCTGGAGTAAACAGGGTTGGGGCTACACCTTC. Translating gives CAWSKQGWGYTF.

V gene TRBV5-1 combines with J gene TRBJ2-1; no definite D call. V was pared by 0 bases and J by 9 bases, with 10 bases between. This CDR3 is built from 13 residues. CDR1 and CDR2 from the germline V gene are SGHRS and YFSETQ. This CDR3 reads CASSLDYQIEQFF. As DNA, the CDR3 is TGCGCCAGCAGCTTGGACTACCAAATTGAGCAGTTCTTC. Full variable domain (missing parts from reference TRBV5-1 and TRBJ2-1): KAGVTQTPRYLIKTRGQQVTLSCSPISGHRSVSWYQQTPGQGLQFLFEYFSETQRNKGNFPGRFSGRQFSNSRSEMNVSTLELGDSALYLCASSLDYQIEQFFGPGTRLTVL.

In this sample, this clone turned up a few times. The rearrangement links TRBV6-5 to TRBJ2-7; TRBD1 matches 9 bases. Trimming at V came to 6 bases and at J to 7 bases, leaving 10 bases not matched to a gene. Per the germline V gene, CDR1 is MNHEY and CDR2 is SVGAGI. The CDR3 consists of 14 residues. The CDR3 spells CASRAGTGILEQYF. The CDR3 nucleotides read TGTGCCAGCAGGGCCGGGACAGGGATTTTGGAGCAGTACTTC.

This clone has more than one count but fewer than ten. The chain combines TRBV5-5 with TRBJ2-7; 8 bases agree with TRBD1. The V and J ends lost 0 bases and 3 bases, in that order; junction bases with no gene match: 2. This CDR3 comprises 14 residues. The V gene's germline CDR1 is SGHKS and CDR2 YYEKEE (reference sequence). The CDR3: CASSLVGQGYEQYF. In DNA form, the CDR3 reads TGTGCCAGCAGCTTGGTAGGACAGGGCTACGAGCAGTACTTC. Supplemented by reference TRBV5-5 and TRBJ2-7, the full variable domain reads DAGVTQSPTHLIKTRGQQVTLRCSPISGHKSVSWYQQVLGQGPQFIFQYYEKEERGRGNFPDRFSARQFPNYSSELNVNALLLGDSALYLCASSLVGQGYEQYFGPGTRLTVT.

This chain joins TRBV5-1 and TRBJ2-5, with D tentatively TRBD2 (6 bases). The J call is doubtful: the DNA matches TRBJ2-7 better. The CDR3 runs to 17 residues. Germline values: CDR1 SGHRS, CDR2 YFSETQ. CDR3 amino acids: CASSLGSGGRYGYEQYF. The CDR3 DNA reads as TGCGCCAGCAGCTTGGGGTCAGGAGGGAGGTACGGTTACGAGCAGTACTTC.

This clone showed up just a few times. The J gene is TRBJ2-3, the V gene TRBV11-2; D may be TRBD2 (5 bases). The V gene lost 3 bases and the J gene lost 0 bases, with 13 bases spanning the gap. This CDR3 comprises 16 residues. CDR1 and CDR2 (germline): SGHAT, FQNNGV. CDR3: CASSFRRAPSTDTQYF. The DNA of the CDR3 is TGTGCCAGCAGCTTTCGGCGGGCTCCTAGCACAGATACGCAGTATTTT.

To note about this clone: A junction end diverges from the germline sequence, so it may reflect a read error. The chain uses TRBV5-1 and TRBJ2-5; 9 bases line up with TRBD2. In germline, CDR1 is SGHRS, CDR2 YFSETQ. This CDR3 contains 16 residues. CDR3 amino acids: CASSLGILAGGEAQYF. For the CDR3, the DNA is TGCGCCAGCAGCTTGGGAATACTAGCGGGCGGAGAGGCCCAGTACTTC.

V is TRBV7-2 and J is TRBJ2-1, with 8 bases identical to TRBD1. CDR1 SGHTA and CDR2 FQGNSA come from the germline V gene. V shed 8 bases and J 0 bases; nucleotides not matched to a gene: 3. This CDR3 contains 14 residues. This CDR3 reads CASQGASSYNEQFF. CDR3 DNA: TGTGCCAGCCAGGGGGCCTCCTCCTACAATGAGCAGTTCTTC.

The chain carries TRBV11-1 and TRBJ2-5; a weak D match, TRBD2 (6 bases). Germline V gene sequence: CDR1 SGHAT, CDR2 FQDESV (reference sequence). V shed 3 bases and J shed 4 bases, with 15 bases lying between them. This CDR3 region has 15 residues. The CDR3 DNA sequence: TGTGCCAGCAGCTTCAATCGCATGGGGGGAGAGACCCAGTACTTC. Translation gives CASSFNRMGGETQYF.

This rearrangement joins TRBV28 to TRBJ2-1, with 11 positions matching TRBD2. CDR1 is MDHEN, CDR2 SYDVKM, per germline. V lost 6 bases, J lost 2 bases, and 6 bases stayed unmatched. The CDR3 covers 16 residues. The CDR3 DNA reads TGTGCCAGCAGCAGATATAGCGGGAGGGCCTACAATGAGCAGTTCTTC. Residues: CASSRYSGRAYNEQFF.

The CDR3, as DNA: TGTGCCAGCAGCTCCGACGGGACAGGGCTGGGAAAACTGTTTTTT. Translation: CASSSDGTGLGKLFF. The V gene is TRBV7-2, the J gene TRBJ1-4, with 9 bases lining up with TRBD1. The CDR3 has 15 amino acids. J gave up 10 bases and V 4 bases, and 10 bases lay outside the gene matches. Per germline, CDR1 SGHTA and CDR2 FQGNSA.